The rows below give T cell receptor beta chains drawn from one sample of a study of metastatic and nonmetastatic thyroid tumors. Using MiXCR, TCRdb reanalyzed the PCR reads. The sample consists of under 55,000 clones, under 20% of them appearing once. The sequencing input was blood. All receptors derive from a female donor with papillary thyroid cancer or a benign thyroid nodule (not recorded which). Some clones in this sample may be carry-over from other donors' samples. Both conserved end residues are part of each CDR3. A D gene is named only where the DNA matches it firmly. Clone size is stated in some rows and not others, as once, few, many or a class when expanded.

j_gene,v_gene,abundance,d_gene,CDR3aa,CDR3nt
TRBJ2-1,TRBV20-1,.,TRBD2,CSAPGTSGRDRVHEQFF,TGCAGTGCACCTGGTACTAGCGGGAGGGACCGAGTCCATGAGCAGTTCTTC
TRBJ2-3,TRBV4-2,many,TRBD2,CASSQAGTTDTDTQYF,TGTGCCAGCAGCCAGGCCGGGACTACGGACACAGATACGCAGTATTTT
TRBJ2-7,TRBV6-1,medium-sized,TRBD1,CASSRQGQITHEQYF,TGTGCCAGCTCCCGTCAGGGACAGATAACTCACGAGCAGTACTTC
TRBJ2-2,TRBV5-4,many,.,CASSLEGNTGELFF,TGTGCCAGCAGCTTGGAAGGGAACACCGGGGAGCTGTTTTTT
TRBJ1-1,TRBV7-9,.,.,CASSSARDGRAFF,TGTGCCAGCAGCTCAGCGCGGGACGGCCGAGCTTTCTTT
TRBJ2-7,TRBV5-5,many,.,CASSLLVPGRSYEQYF,TGTGCCAGCAGCTTGTTGGTTCCAGGGCGATCCTACGAGCAGTACTTC
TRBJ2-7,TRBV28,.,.,CASSCMGSSYEQYF,TGTGCCAGCAGTTGCATGGGGAGCTCCTACGAGCAGTACTTC
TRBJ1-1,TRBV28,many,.,CASSLRARGSEAFF,TGTGCCAGCAGTTTAAGGGCCCGGGGGTCTGAAGCTTTCTTT
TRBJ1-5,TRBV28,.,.,CASCYDQPQHF,TGTGCCAGCTGTTATGATCAGCCCCAGCATTTT
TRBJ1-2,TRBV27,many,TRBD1,CASRAPGTGHGYTF,TGTGCCAGCAGGGCGCCGGGGACAGGGCATGGCTACACCTTC
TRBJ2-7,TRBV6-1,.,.,CASGRGDEQYF,TGTGCCAGCGGCAGGGGGGACGAGCAGTACTTC